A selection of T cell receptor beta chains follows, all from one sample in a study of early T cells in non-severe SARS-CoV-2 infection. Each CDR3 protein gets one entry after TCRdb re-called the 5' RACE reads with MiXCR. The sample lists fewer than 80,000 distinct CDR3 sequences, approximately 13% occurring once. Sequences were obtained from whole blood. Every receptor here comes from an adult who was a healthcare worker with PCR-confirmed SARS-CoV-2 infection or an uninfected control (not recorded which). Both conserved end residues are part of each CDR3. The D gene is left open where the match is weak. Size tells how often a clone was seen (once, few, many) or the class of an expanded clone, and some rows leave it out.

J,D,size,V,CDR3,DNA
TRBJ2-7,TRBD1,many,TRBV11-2,CASSSRKGAGEQYF,TGTGCCAGCAGTTCAAGAAAGGGGGCGGGCGAGCAGTACTTC
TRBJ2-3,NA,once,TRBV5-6,CASRAGLTSTDTQYF,TGTGCCAGCAGAGCAGGATTAACTAGCACAGATACGCAGTATTTT
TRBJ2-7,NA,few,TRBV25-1,CASRASTTYEQYF,TGTGCCAGCAGGGCCTCTACGACCTACGAGCAGTACTTC
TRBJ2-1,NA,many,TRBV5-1,CASGPGSSYNEQFF,TGCGCCAGCGGTCCCGGGAGCTCCTACAATGAGCAGTTCTTC
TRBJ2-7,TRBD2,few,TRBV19,CASSSPASGSYEQYF,TGTGCCAGTAGTAGCCCCGCTAGCGGGAGTTACGAGCAGTACTTC
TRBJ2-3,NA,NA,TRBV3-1,CASSQVDTQYF,TGTGCCAGCAGCCAAGTGGATACGCAGTATTTT
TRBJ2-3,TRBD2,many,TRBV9,CASSVMGLATDTQYF,TGTGCCAGCAGCGTCATGGGACTAGCAACAGATACGCAGTATTTT
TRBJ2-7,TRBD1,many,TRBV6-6,CASRPTGTYEQYF,TGTGCCAGCAGGCCGACAGGGACGTACGAGCAGTACTTC
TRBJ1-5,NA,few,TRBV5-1,CASSLDHTQPQHF,TGCGCCAGCAGCTTGGATCACACTCAGCCCCAGCATTTT
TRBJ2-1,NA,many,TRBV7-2,CASSLAQYNEQFF,TGTGCCAGCAGCTTAGCGCAGTACAATGAGCAGTTCTTC
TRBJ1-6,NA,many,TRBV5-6,CASSFQVTSPLHF,TGTGCCAGCAGCTTTCAGGTGACTTCACCCCTCCACTTT
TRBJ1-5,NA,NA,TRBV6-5,CASSYSGGRQPQHF,TGTGCCAGCAGTTACTCGGGAGGCCGGCAGCCCCAGCATTTT
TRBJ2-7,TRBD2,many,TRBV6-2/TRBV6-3,CASSYIASASGFYEQYF,TGTGCCAGCAGTTACATCGCCTCGGCTAGCGGATTTTACGAGCAGTACTTC
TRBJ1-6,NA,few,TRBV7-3,CASSLGRSSPLHF,TGTGCCAGCAGCTTAGGGCGCTCCTCACCCCTCCACTTT
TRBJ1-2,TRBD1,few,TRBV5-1,CASSLKDRGAGYTF,TGCGCCAGCAGCCTGAAGGACAGGGGTGCTGGCTACACCTTC
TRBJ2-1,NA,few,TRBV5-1,CASSLELRGPNNEQFF,TGCGCCAGCAGCTTGGAATTGCGGGGGCCTAACAATGAGCAGTTCTTC
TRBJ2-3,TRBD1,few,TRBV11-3,CASSTRQGFIADTQYF,TGTGCCAGCAGCACCCGACAGGGCTTTATCGCGGATACGCAGTATTTT
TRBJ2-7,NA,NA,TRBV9,CASSVDPLIDSEQYF,TGTGCCAGCAGCGTAGACCCCCTTATAGATTCCGAGCAGTACTTC
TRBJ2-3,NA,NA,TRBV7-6,CASSLNNGPLFTDTQYF,TGTGCCAGCAGCTTAAATAACGGGCCTCTTTTCACAGATACGCAGTATTTT
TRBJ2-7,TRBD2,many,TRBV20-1,CSASIAGEQYF,TGCAGTGCTAGTATAGCGGGCGAGCAGTACTTC
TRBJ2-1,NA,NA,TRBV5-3,CAVAPGSAYNEQFF,TGTGCCGTCGCCCCCGGTTCGGCCTACAATGAGCAGTTCTTC
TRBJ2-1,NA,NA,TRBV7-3,CASSLSWGNEQFF,TGTGCCAGCAGCTTATCCTGGGGAAATGAGCAGTTCTTC
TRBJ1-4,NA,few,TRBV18,CASSPYRDTTNEKLFF,TGTGCCAGCTCACCATACAGGGATACAACTAATGAAAAACTGTTTTTT
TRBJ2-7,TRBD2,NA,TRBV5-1,CASTRGTSDYEQYF,TGCGCCAGCACACGCGGGACTAGCGACTACGAGCAGTACTTC
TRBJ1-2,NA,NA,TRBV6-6,CASSYGGQLGYTF,TGTGCCAGCAGTTACGGGGGGCAGCTTGGCTACACCTTC
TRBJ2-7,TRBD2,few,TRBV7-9,CASRSLAGPSYEQYF,TGTGCCAGCAGATCCCTAGCGGGCCCATCCTACGAGCAGTACTTC
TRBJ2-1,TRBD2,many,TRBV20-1,CSASRLAGRNEQFF,TGCAGTGCTAGTAGGTTAGCGGGGCGAAATGAGCAGTTCTTC
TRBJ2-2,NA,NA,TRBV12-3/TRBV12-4,CASRRGTGGTGELFF,TGTGCCAGCAGACGGGGGACGGGCGGCACCGGGGAGCTGTTTTTT
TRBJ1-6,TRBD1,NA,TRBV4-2,CASSKDRGVFSPLHF,TGTGCCAGCAGTAAAGACAGGGGGGTCTTTTCACCCCTCCACTTT
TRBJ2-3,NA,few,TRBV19,CASSKSTVSTDTQYF,TGTGCCAGTAGTAAGAGTACAGTAAGCACAGATACGCAGTATTTT
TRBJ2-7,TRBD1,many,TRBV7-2,CASSLLRDSYEQYF,TGTGCCAGCAGCTTACTACGGGACAGTTACGAGCAGTACTTC
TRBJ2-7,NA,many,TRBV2,CASSERDPLEQYF,TGTGCCAGCAGTGAACGGGACCCCTTGGAGCAGTACTTC
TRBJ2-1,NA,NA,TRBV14,CASSHGLARNEQFF,TGTGCCAGCAGCCACGGGCTAGCCCGCAATGAGCAGTTCTTC
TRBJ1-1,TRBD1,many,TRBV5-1,CASSGTGFMAEAFF,TGCGCCAGCAGCGGGACAGGTTTTATGGCTGAAGCTTTCTTT
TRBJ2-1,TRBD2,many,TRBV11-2,CASSLASGYNEQFF,TGTGCCAGCAGCTTAGCTAGCGGCTACAATGAGCAGTTCTTC
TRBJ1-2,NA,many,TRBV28,CATSTGNYGYTF,TGTGCCACATCTACAGGGAACTATGGCTACACCTTC
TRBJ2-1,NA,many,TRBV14,CASSQEIYNEQFF,TGTGCCAGCAGCCAAGAGATCTACAATGAGCAGTTCTTC
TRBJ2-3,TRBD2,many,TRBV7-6,CASSLRTSVDTQYF,TGTGCCAGCAGCTTACGGACTAGCGTCGATACGCAGTATTTT
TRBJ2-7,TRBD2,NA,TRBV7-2,CASSLAPGGSRF,TGTGCCAGCAGCTTAGCTCCTGGCGGGAGTAGGTTC
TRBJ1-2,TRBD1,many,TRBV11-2,CASSFGQGAYYGYTF,TGTGCCAGCAGCTTCGGTCAGGGGGCTTACTACGGCTACACCTTC
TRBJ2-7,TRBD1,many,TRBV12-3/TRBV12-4,CASSRYGTGSYEQYF,TGTGCCAGCAGTCGATACGGGACAGGGTCCTACGAGCAGTACTTC
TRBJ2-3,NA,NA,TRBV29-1,CSVDRYFPGSTDTQYF,TGCAGCGTTGATAGGTACTTCCCTGGTAGCACAGATACGCAGTATTTT
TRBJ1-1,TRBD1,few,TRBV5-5,CASIADREWAEAFF,TGTGCCAGCATCGCGGACAGGGAGTGGGCTGAAGCTTTCTTT
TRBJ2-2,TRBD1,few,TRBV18,CASSPPWQGALHGELFF,TGTGCCAGCTCACCACCGTGGCAGGGGGCGCTCCACGGGGAGCTGTTTTTT
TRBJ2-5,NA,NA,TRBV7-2,CASSRDGEETQYF,TGTGCCAGCAGCCGGGACGGTGAAGAGACCCAGTACTTC
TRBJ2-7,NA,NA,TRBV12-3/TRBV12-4,CASSFRGPLYEQYF,TGTGCCAGCAGTTTCCGGGGGCCACTCTACGAGCAGTACTTC